This TCR beta chain was captured in a study of T cell repertoires in cytomegalovirus infection. Study-wide findings and caveats: The cumulative frequency of public TCR beta families distinguished individuals who carried CMV together with the relevant HLA. Dominating the ex vivo response were HLA-C-restricted CMV-specific TCR beta clonotypes.

The V gene end was trimmed by 2 bases and the J gene end by 1 base; junction bases not matched to a gene: 2. Germline CDR1 and CDR2: MNHNS and SASEGT. There are 16 residues in the CDR3. This clonotype occurred a few times. What it recognizes is unknown. TCRdb analysed the reads with MiXCR anew, one entry per CDR3 protein. Of more than 65,000 distinct CDR3 sequences detected, 45% to 50% appear once; the ten largest clones hold over 85%. The V gene is TRBV6-1, the J gene TRBJ2-5, with 12 bases lining up with TRBD2. Sequenced here: CD8+ T cells from cultured PBMCs, sampled from culture after CMV antigen stimulation. The receptor was derived from a human donor in good health (CMV status not recorded). Some clones in this sample may be carry-over from other donors' samples. The CDR3, as DNA: TGTGCCAGCAGTGAACCGACTAGCGGGGGCCAAGAGACCCAGTACTTC. It is translated as CASSEPTSGGQETQYF.